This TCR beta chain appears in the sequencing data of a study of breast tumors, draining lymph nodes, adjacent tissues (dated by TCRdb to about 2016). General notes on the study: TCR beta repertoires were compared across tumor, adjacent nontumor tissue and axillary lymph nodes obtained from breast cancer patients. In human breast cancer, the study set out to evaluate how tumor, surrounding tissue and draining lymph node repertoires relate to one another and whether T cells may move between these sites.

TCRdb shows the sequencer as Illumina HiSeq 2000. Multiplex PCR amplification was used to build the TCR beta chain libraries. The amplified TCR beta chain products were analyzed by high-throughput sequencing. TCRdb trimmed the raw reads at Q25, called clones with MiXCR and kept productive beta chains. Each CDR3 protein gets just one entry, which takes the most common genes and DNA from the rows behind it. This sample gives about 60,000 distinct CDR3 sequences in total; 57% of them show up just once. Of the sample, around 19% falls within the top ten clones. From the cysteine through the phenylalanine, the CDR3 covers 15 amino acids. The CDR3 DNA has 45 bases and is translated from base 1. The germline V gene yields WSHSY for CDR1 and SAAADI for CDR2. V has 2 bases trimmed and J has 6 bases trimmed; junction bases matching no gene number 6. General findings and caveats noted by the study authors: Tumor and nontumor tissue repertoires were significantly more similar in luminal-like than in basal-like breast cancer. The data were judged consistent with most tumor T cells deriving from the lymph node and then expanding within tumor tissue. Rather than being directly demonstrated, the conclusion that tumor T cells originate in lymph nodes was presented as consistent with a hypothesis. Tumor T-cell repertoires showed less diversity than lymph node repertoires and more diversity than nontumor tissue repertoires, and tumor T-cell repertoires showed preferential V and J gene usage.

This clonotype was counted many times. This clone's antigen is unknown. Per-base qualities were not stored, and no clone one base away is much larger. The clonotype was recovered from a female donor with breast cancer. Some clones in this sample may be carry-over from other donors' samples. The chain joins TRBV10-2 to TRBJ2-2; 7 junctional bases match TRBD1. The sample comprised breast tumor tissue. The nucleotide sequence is TGCGCCAGCAGTGAGACTTTAGGGGGCCCCGGGGAGCTGTTTTTT. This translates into CASSETLGGPGELFF.